These 5 T cell receptor beta chains share one sample of origin, sequenced in a study of T cells after posttransplantation cyclophosphamide. Repertoires were generated with immunoSEQ multiplex PCR, while TCRdb's copy carries only in-frame clones and drops some. The sample shows 35,000 to 50,000 clones, 90% of them seen only once. Cyclophosphamide on days +3 and +4 followed busulfan-fludarabine conditioning and a marrow graft. Sample: PBMCs, taken 62 days after allogeneic stem cell transplant with posttransplant cyclophosphamide. The receptors were sampled from a male patient between 55 and 70 years old who received an allogeneic stem cell transplant from a related donor and was CMV-positive. The T cells may partly be graft donor cells.

The sample holds one count of this clone. The V and J genes are TRBV6-5 and TRBJ2-5, with D maybe TRBD2 (6 bases). Germline V CDR1 and CDR2: MNHEY, SVGAGI. Trimming pared 7 bases from V and 4 bases from J, leaving 13 bases between. This CDR3 contains 13 residues. The DNA of the CDR3 is TGTGCCAGCAATCGGGGGAACTCAGAGACCCAGTACTTC. This encodes CASNRGNSETQYF.

The V call is TRBV29-1, the J call TRBJ1-1, with D possibly matching TRBD1 (6 bases). With 6 bases removed from V and 0 bases from J, the gap between germline ends came to 8 bases. This CDR3 spans 12 amino acids. Per germline, CDR1 SQVTM and CDR2 ANQGSEA. The CDR3 spells CSVGTLNTEAFF. The CDR3, as DNA: TGCAGCGTCGGGACACTGAACACTGAAGCTTTCTTT.

This chain joins TRBV12-5 and TRBJ1-2; no clear D. With 4 bases removed from V and 8 bases from J, the gap between germline ends came to 11 bases. This CDR3 region has 12 residues. Germline assignment: CDR1 LGHNT and CDR2 FRNRAP. This CDR3 is CASGSAEVGYTF. The CDR3, as DNA: TGTGCTAGTGGTTCCGCTGAGGTGGGCTACACCTTC. The full variable domain, with the rest looked up from reference TRBV12-5 and TRBJ1-2, is DARVTQTPRHKVTEMGQEVTMRCQPILGHNTVFWYRQTMMQGLELLAYFRNRAPLDDSGMPKDRFSAEMPDATLATLKIQPSEPRDSAVYFCASGSAEVGYTFGSGTRLTVV.

The CDR3 DNA reads as TGTGCCAGCAGTCCCGGACAGAAACTAGGCTACACCTTC. Protein sequence: CASSPGQKLGYTF. V and J are TRBV5-8 and TRBJ1-2, with a weak D call TRBD1 (6 bases). This CDR3 contains 13 residues. Deletions cut 5 bases from V and 8 bases from J, with 16 bases between. Germline assignment: CDR1 SGHTS and CDR2 YDEGEE.

This chain uses TRBV19 with TRBJ1-1; 8 bases align to TRBD1. This CDR3 spans 11 amino acids. Germline-derived CDR1 and CDR2 are LNHDA and SQIVND (reference sequence). The junction had 2 bases not matched to a gene; V was cut back by 6 bases and J by 8 bases. Written as DNA, the CDR3 is TGTGCCAGTAGGGACAGGGCGGAAGCTTTCTTT. It yields the protein CASRDRAEAFF. The whole variable domain, filled in from reference TRBV19 and TRBJ1-1, reads DGGITQSPKYLFRKEGQNVTLSCEQNLNHDAMYWYRQDPGQGLRLIYYSQIVNDFQKGDIAEGYSVSREKKESFPLTVTSAQKNPTAFYLCASRDRAEAFFGQGTRLTVV.